This T cell receptor beta chain was captured by sequencing in a study of cytomegalovirus exposure and HLA in healthy donors. Unrecorded immune exposure was likely among donors, who were nominally healthy when sampled. This CDR3 is 16 amino acids long. The V segment lost 6 bases and the J segment 3 bases; nucleotides outside the gene matches: 11. CDR1 is SGHVS, CDR2 FQNEAQ, per germline. It was with 60 Vbeta and 13 Jbeta primers that the PCR ran. TCRdb's copy holds only in-frame clones and misses some; the assay was immunoSEQ multiplex PCR. The sample shows about 150,000 clones, about 68% of them seen only once.

The rearrangement uses TRBV7-8 and TRBJ2-7, with 10 bases that match TRBD2. Source material: PBMCs. The receptor was derived from a man aged 25-40 years in good health and CMV-seronegative. CDR3 region: CASSTLTSGVGYEQYF. CDR3 coding DNA: TGTGCCAGCAGTACCTTAACTAGCGGGGTGGGCTACGAGCAGTACTTC.